The present TCR beta chain was sequenced within a study of siplizumab effects on memory and regulatory T cells. Assayed TCR templates numbered 80,000 to 100,000 for each sample. The repertoire was sequenced with immunoSEQ multiplex PCR; TCRdb's copy has only in-frame clones and lacks some. Among tens of thousands of clones listed, around 97% were seen once. The CDR3 covers 13 residues. The V end was cut by 0 bases, the J end by 6 bases, with 8 bases between. Per the germline V gene, CDR1 is LGHNA and CDR2 is YNFKEQ. The sequencing sample was made of naive CD8+ T cells sorted from blood. The TCR originated in a human donor in good health. The J gene is TRBJ1-2, the V gene TRBV4-2; no clear D. The DNA for the CDR3 is TGTGCCAGCAGCCAAGAGGGAACTCATGGCTACACCTTC. This codes for CASSQEGTHGYTF.